This T cell receptor (beta chain) was profiled in a study of beta chain features in type 1 diabetes. Whole-study findings and limits: Within each of all four CD4+ subsets, Type 1 diabetes patients had TCRB CDR3s that were moderately but significantly shorter.

Trimming shortened V by 3 bases and J by 4 bases, and 10 bases separated the two germline ends. The CDR3 consists of 13 residues. Germline V gene sequence: CDR1 SNHLY, CDR2 FYNNEI. A remark on this clone: Its antigen is unidentified.

The study reverse transcribed the entire isolated RNA, so it sequenced expressed TCRB transcripts. Using immunoSEQ multiplex PCR, the repertoire was profiled, and TCRdb retains in-frame clones only, with some absent. The data contain approximately 360,000 clones, over 10% of them singletons. This sequence was found in a woman between 18 and 29 years old with type 1 diabetes. The sequencing sample was made of naive CD4+ T cells from blood. V is TRBV2 and J is TRBJ2-7; D may be TRBD1 (6 bases). The CDR3 sequence is CASSDRGWYEQYF. In DNA form, the CDR3 reads TGTGCCAGCAGTGACAGGGGCTGGTACGAGCAGTACTTC.